These T cell receptor beta chains were read from a single sample in a study of CD8 T cells in acute hepatitis C reinfection. Produced via immunoSEQ multiplex PCR; TCRdb's table is partial and in-frame only. The sample has some 38,000 clones; 85% to 90% are singletons. Sequenced: naive CD8+ T cells from PBMCs. These receptors came from a man younger than 40 with chronic hepatitis C. The CDR3 runs from the conserved cysteine through the conserved F or W. A D gene is named only where the DNA matches it firmly. A clone size is listed for some rows: how often the clone was seen (once, few, many), or a class if it is expanded.

cdr3_nt cdr3_aa j_call d_call clone_size v_call
TGTGCCAGCAGCCATAGGGAACCGTTAAGGAGCTCCTACGAGCAGTACTTC CASSHREPLRSSYEQYF TRBJ2-7 . . TRBV7-2
TGCAGCGTTCGGGTCAATGAGCAGTTCTTC CSVRVNEQFF TRBJ2-1 . . TRBV29-1
TGTGCCAGCGGGAGCAATCAGCCCCAGCATTTT CASGSNQPQHF TRBJ1-5 . . TRBV6-6
TGTGCCAGCAGCGGATCGACAGGGGGCATCGGCTACACCTTC CASSGSTGGIGYTF TRBJ1-2 TRBD1 . TRBV9
TGTGCCAGCAGTGGGACTAGCGGGAGGCGAAGAAATGAGCAGTTCTTC CASSGTSGRRRNEQFF TRBJ2-1 TRBD2 . TRBV9
TGTGCCAGCACCTTAGCGGGGGGGCTCTACAATGAGCAGTTCTTC CASTLAGGLYNEQFF TRBJ2-1 TRBD2 . TRBV4-2
TGTGCCAGCAGCTTAGAAGAGTTTGGAGGCAATCAGCCCCAGCATTTT CASSLEEFGGNQPQHF TRBJ1-5 . . TRBV13
TGTGCCAGCAGCTTAGGGCTAGTAGAGACCCAGTACTTC CASSLGLVETQYF TRBJ2-5 . . TRBV11-2
TGTGCCAGCTCACCTCCGGGGGAACCCTACGAGCAGTACTTC CASSPPGEPYEQYF TRBJ2-7 . . TRBV18
TGCGCCAGCAGCCACCCAAAGTCACCGGGACAGGGGGCGACGAACACTGAAGCTTTCTTT CASSHPKSPGQGATNTEAFF TRBJ1-1 TRBD1 . TRBV4-3
TGCAGCGTTGATACGGGCTCCTATGGCTACACCTTC CSVDTGSYGYTF TRBJ1-2 . . TRBV29-1
TGCGCCAGCAGCCAAGGGACAGCCAGTCAGGAAAAACTGTTTTTT CASSQGTASQEKLFF TRBJ1-4 . . TRBV4-3
TGCGCCAGCAGCGGGGGGCCTTGGAGCACTGAAGCTTTCTTT CASSGGPWSTEAFF TRBJ1-1 . . TRBV10-1
TGTGCCAGCAGCCCGGGACAGGGGAGTAGGGAGGTGAATACGCAGTATTTT CASSPGQGSREVNTQYF TRBJ2-3 TRBD1 . TRBV5-6
TGTGCCAGCAGTCCAGACAGGAGCTCCTACAATGAGCAGTTCTTC CASSPDRSSYNEQFF TRBJ2-1 . . TRBV11-1
TGTGCCAGCAGTGGGGGGGGACATCAAGGGCATTGGACTAGCCCCAATGAGCAGTTCTTC CASSGGGHQGHWTSPNEQFF TRBJ2-1 TRBD2 . TRBV6-1
TGTGCCAGCAGCGTAGAGGTGGGAAGCTCCTACGAGCAGTACTTC CASSVEVGSSYEQYF TRBJ2-7 . . TRBV9
TGTGCCAGCAGCTTAGCGGCTACTGAAGCTTTCTTT CASSLAATEAFF TRBJ1-1 . . TRBV7-2
TGTGCCACCAGCAGATCCGGGACAGGAAACCTTGGAAACACCATATATTTT CATSRSGTGNLGNTIYF TRBJ1-3 TRBD1 . TRBV15
TGTGCCACCAGCAGAGACAGCTACAGCTATGGCTACACCTTC CATSRDSYSYGYTF TRBJ1-2 . few TRBV15
TGTGCCAGCAGTTTATCGAGGGTCTATGGCTACACCTTC CASSLSRVYGYTF TRBJ1-2 . . TRBV27
TGTGCCAGCAGTTATGATGAGGGGGCCATGAACACTGAAGCTTTCTTT CASSYDEGAMNTEAFF TRBJ1-1 TRBD1 . TRBV6-5
TGTGCCAGCAGCCAAGAAGGGACAGGGGGAGATCAGCCCCAGCATTTT CASSQEGTGGDQPQHF TRBJ1-5 TRBD1 few TRBV14
TGTGCCAGTAGTCCGGGGGGGATGGTGAACACTGAAGCTTTCTTT CASSPGGMVNTEAFF TRBJ1-1 . . TRBV19
TGCAGCGTTGAAGATCGGAAGGGGGCAGCCTATGGCTACACCTTC CSVEDRKGAAYGYTF TRBJ1-2 TRBD1 . TRBV29-1
TGTGCCAGCATCGGAAACACCATATATTTT CASIGNTIYF TRBJ1-3 . . TRBV9
TGTGCCTGGACCAGGGGACAGGGTTTTTCTGGCTACACCTTC CAWTRGQGFSGYTF TRBJ1-2 TRBD1 once TRBV30
TGTGCCAGTAGCCTGGGACAGGGCATCCATCAGCCCCAGCATTTT CASSLGQGIHQPQHF TRBJ1-5 TRBD1 few TRBV19
TGTGCCAGCAGCGCCACTAGCCTGGACACAGATACGCAGTATTTT CASSATSLDTDTQYF TRBJ2-3 . once TRBV7-8
TGTGCCATCAGGACGTCGGACTCCTACGAGCAGTACTTC CAIRTSDSYEQYF TRBJ2-7 . . TRBV10-3
TGTGCCAGCAGCTCCCGTCCGTCAGGTGGCTACACCTTC CASSSRPSGGYTF TRBJ1-2 . . TRBV7-8
TGCGCCAGCAGTGAGTCAGGGTGGGGCACTGAAGCTTTCTTT CASSESGWGTEAFF TRBJ1-1 . . TRBV10-1
TGTGCCAGTACCTCCCCCGGGACAGTGGAGAACGTCCTGACTTTC CASTSPGTVENVLTF TRBJ2-6 TRBD1 . TRBV19
TGTGCCAGCAGCTTGCCGGCGGGGGGAACTGGCTACACCTTC CASSLPAGGTGYTF TRBJ1-2 . . TRBV5-4
TGTGCCAGCAGCTTAGAGGCGGGGGTTGAGCAGTTCTTC CASSLEAGVEQFF TRBJ2-1 TRBD2 . TRBV13
TGTGCCAGCAGTGACAGGAACACTGAAGCTTTCTTT CASSDRNTEAFF TRBJ1-1 . . TRBV6-1
TGTGCCAGCAGCTTGGGCCCCGGCTTTAAGGCACGTTACGAGCAGTACTTC CASSLGPGFKARYEQYF TRBJ2-7 . once TRBV5-6
TGTGCCAGCAGCTTGACTAGCGGGATGTCCTACGAGCAGTACTTC CASSLTSGMSYEQYF TRBJ2-7 TRBD2 . TRBV7-9
TGTGCCAGCAGGTCCGGGACTTGGGAATTC CASRSGTWEF TRBJ2-4 . . TRBV9
TGTGCCAGCAGCTCGGGACAGGGGCCGTGGGAGCAGTACTTC CASSSGQGPWEQYF TRBJ2-7 TRBD1 . TRBV7-9
TGTGCCAGCAGCGTAGCGTCCAGCCAAGAGACCCAGTACTTC CASSVASSQETQYF TRBJ2-5 . . TRBV9